Each of the 7 T cell receptor beta chains below was sequenced from the same sample in a study of blood T cells in healthy people across ages. Sample-barcoded 5' priming and a J-beta primer mix drove a second PCR of about 6 to 12 cycles. Each CDR3 protein gets one entry after TCRdb re-called the 5' RACE reads with MiXCR. The repertoire holds 800,000 to 1,000,000 distinct CDR3 sequences, with roughly 43% as singletons. Material for sequencing was blood. The receptors were gathered from a man younger than 45 in good health.

The chain links TRBV6-1 to TRBJ2-7; a weak D match, TRBD1 (6 bases). Deletions cut 6 bases from V and 2 bases from J, with 11 bases between. CDR3 length equals 13 residues. Germline CDR1 reads MNHNS; CDR2 reads SASEGT. CDR3 DNA: TGTGCCAGCAGGGGGGCCCTCACCTACGAGCAGTACTTC. Translation gives CASRGALTYEQYF.

The chain is built from TRBV20-1 and TRBJ2-3, with D perhaps assigned TRBD1 or TRBD2 (6 bases each). This CDR3 is 14 amino acids long. The germline gives CDR1 DFQATT, CDR2 SNEGSKA (reference sequence). Trimming left V 5 bases short and J 0 bases short, with 12 bases between. The CDR3 DNA follows: TGCAGTGCTCCCCCGGGGGCGAGCACAGATACGCAGTATTTT. The encoded protein is CSAPPGASTDTQYF.

The CDR3 reads CASSRQEYEQYF. The CDR3 region has the DNA TGTGCCAGCAGTAGACAGGAATACGAGCAGTACTTC. The chain has TRBV2 and TRBJ2-4, with D possibly being TRBD1 (6 bases). The DNA matches TRBJ2-7 better at its end, which makes the J call doubtful. This CDR3 has 12 residues. CDR1 and CDR2 from the germline V gene are SNHLY and FYNNEI.

This chain connects TRBV28 to TRBJ2-3; TRBD1 aligns across 7 bases. The germline V gene has CDR1 MDHEN and CDR2 SYDVKM. J was trimmed by 9 bases and V by 7 bases; bases with no gene match: 13. CDR3 size: 14 residues. The CDR3 region is CASKGTAIPDTQYF. The DNA of the CDR3 is TGTGCCAGCAAAGGGACAGCAATCCCTGACACGCAGTATTTT.

This clonotype was seen a handful of times. The CDR3 reads CASSPRDRVRGYTF. DNA of the CDR3: TGTGCCAGCAGCCCTCGGGACAGGGTGCGAGGCTACACCTTC. J is TRBJ1-2 and V is TRBV25-1; 9 positions match TRBD1. V lost 6 bases and J lost 8; bases outside the gene matches: 10. Germline V CDR1 and CDR2: MGHDK, SYGVNS. This CDR3 region has 14 residues.

The J gene is TRBJ2-3, the V gene TRBV9; D is unresolved. Germline V gene sequence: CDR1 SGDLS, CDR2 YYNGEE. The germline V and J ends were trimmed by 0 bases and 0 bases, with 8 bases remaining between them. This CDR3 contains 15 residues. In DNA form, the CDR3 reads TGTGCCAGCAGCGTAGAAAGCTACAGCACAGATACGCAGTATTTT. Protein: CASSVESYSTDTQYF.

The chain links TRBV20-1 to TRBJ2-7; TRBD1 agrees at 9 bases. Germline CDR1 DFQATT, CDR2 SNEGSKA (reference sequence). The CDR3 length is 14 residues. J gave up 1 base and V 4 bases, and 5 bases lay outside the gene matches. The CDR3 region is CSAKGTGTSYEQYF. The CDR3 bases are TGCAGTGCTAAGGGGACAGGGACTTCCTACGAGCAGTACTTC.